The 12 T cell receptor beta chains below come from one sample, sequenced in a study of OX40 agonist ivuxolimab in advanced cancers. Library preparation used the immunoSEQ multiplex PCR assay. TCRdb stores this immuneACCESS table with in-frame sequences only. Part of the clones is absent; in the studies checked, under half of the shortfall reflects unresolved V genes, and no reason is known for the rest. The sample table lists roughly 49,000 clones, around nine tenths of them with a count of one. 3% to 4% of the sample is taken by the ten largest. Sequenced here: CD4+ or CD8+ T cells sorted from blood, sampled in a trial of the OX40 agonist ivuxolimab. The receptors originated from an adult with an advanced solid tumor such as melanoma, head and neck, liver or kidney cancer.

This rearrangement joins TRBV6-5 to TRBJ2-1, with D possibly TRBD1 on 6 matching bases. The CDR3 spans 12 residues. Trimming left V 5 bases short and J 8 bases short, with 10 bases between. In germline, CDR1 is MNHEY, CDR2 SVGAGI. CDR3 nucleotides: TGTGCCAGCAGTGCACAGGGTTATGAGCAGTTCTTC. Translation gives CASSAQGYEQFF.

J is TRBJ2-2 and V is TRBV6-6; D is undetermined. CDR3 size: 13 residues. CDR1 and CDR2 (germline): MNHNY, SVGAGI (reference sequence). V lost 2 bases, J lost 7 bases, and 8 bases lay in between. The CDR3 nucleotides read TGTGCCAGCAGTTACCCCTCCGGCGGGGAGCTGTTTTTT. Protein sequence: CASSYPSGGELFF.

Only one count was recorded for this clone. This chain links TRBV7-2 with TRBJ2-7; TRBD1 matches at 9 bases. In germline, CDR1 is SGHTA, CDR2 FQGNSA. The V segment lost 1 base and the J segment 4 bases; nucleotides outside the gene matches: 5. This CDR3 contains 15 residues. CDR3 nucleotides: TGTGCCAGCAGCTTAGACTGGACAGGGGTGTACGAGCAGTACTTC. Its protein product is CASSLDWTGVYEQYF.

CDR3 sequence: CASSPGSYEQYF. Written as DNA, the CDR3 is TGTGCCAGCAGCCCCGGGTCCTACGAGCAGTACTTC. This sequence joins TRBV2 and TRBJ2-5; the D is unclear. The J call is uncertain, as TRBJ2-7 better fits the DNA end. The V gene's germline CDR1 is SNHLY and CDR2 FYNNEI. This CDR3 is built from 12 residues.

J is TRBJ1-3 and V is TRBV6-6, with TRBD1 matching 8 bases. The germline CDR1 and CDR2 sequences are MNHNY and SVGAGI (reference sequence). The CDR3 is 16 amino acids. Trimming took 2 bases from V and 2 from J; bases not matched to a gene: 5. The CDR3 DNA sequence: TGTGCCAGCAGTTACCAACAGGGGGTTCCTGGAAACACCATATATTTT. Amino acid sequence: CASSYQQGVPGNTIYF.

The chain has TRBV6-5 and TRBJ1-1; perhaps TRBD1 as D (5 bases). V was trimmed by 7 bases and J by 1 base, leaving 10 bases between them. Germline CDR1 and CDR2: MNHEY and SVGAGI. This CDR3 has 13 amino acids. In DNA, the CDR3 is TGTGCCAGCACCGTGGGGGGGAACACTGAAGCTTTCTTT. Amino acid sequence: CASTVGGNTEAFF.

The sample holds one count of this clone. The rearrangement uses TRBV6-5 and TRBJ1-2; a weak D match, TRBD1 (5 bases). The CDR3 sequence is 15 residues long. The V end lost 0 bases, the J end lost 7 bases, and 15 bases lay between the germline ends. CDR1 and CDR2 from the germline V gene are MNHEY and SVGAGI. This chain's CDR3 is CASSYSIGHTGGYTF. The DNA for the CDR3 is TGTGCCAGCAGTTACTCCATCGGGCATACAGGTGGCTACACCTTC.

The V and J genes are TRBV19 and TRBJ1-1; unclear D gene. Trimming stripped 7 bases from V and 5 bases from J, with 14 bases between. Germline V gene lookup returns CDR1 LNHDA and CDR2 SQIVND (reference sequence). There are 13 residues in the CDR3. The CDR3 protein is CASTKTRDTEAFF. CDR3 nucleotide sequence: TGTGCCAGTACTAAAACGCGGGATACTGAAGCTTTCTTT.

J is TRBJ2-2 and V is TRBV6-5; no reliable D call. Germline V gene lookup returns CDR1 MNHEY and CDR2 SVGAGI. Trimming removed 2 bases at V and 8 bases at J, with 6 bases between. The CDR3 length is 12 residues. DNA for the CDR3: TGTGCCAGCAGTTACGGTGTGGGGGAGCTGTTTTTT. Translated, it gives CASSYGVGELFF.

The V gene is TRBV11-3, the J gene TRBJ2-1; 7 nucleotides agree with TRBD1. There are 14 residues in the CDR3. Germline V lookup: CDR1 SGHNT, CDR2 YENEEA. The ends lost 4 bases at V and 6 bases at J; junction bases unmatched: 6. The CDR3 loop reads CASSSTTGPNEQFF. The CDR3 region has the DNA TGTGCCAGCAGCTCCACGACAGGGCCCAATGAGCAGTTCTTC.

In DNA, the CDR3 is TGTGCCAGCAGCTTGGCCGGAGGTAGCGGGTTGAACACCGGGGAGCTGTTTTTT. Protein: CASSLAGGSGLNTGELFF. The V and J genes are TRBV5-5 and TRBJ2-2; 7 bases fit TRBD2. J lost 1 base, V lost 0 bases, and 9 bases had no gene match. Germline V gene lookup returns CDR1 SGHKS and CDR2 YYEKEE (reference sequence). The length of the CDR3 is 18 residues.

V usage is TRBV11-2 and J usage is TRBJ1-2, with D unresolved. This CDR3 is built from 14 residues. V gave up 5 bases and J gave up 7 bases, with 17 bases separating them. In germline, CDR1 is SGHAT, CDR2 FQNNGV. The CDR3 loop reads CASSQTDGRSGYTF. The CDR3 coding sequence is TGTGCCAGCAGCCAAACGGACGGGAGGAGTGGCTACACCTTC.